This TCR beta chain comes out of a study of T cell responses to AZD1222 COVID-19 vaccine. Overall study results and limits: Two doses of AZD1222 preceded a rise in Spike-specific TCR breadth and depth. Within unmutated variant regions lay the reported targets of nearly half of spike-specific TCRs.

Data came from immunoSEQ multiplex PCR; TCRdb stores just in-frame clones and leaves some out. This sample carries about 67,000 clones, 84% of them seen once, and the ten largest clones take 21%. A word on this clone: Its specificity is unknown.

CDR3 size: 14 residues. J was trimmed by 7 bases and V by 3 bases; bases with no gene match: 4. Germline V gene data show CDR1 as SGDLS and CDR2 as YYNGEE. The chain joins TRBV9 to TRBJ1-4; 9 nucleotides agree with TRBD1. The receptor was derived from an adult in good health. Sequenced material: peripheral blood, taken on day 0 of AZD1222 vaccination. CDR3 in amino acids: CASSAQGAPEKLFF. The CDR3 nucleotides read TGTGCCAGCAGCGCACAGGGGGCGCCTGAAAAACTGTTTTTT.